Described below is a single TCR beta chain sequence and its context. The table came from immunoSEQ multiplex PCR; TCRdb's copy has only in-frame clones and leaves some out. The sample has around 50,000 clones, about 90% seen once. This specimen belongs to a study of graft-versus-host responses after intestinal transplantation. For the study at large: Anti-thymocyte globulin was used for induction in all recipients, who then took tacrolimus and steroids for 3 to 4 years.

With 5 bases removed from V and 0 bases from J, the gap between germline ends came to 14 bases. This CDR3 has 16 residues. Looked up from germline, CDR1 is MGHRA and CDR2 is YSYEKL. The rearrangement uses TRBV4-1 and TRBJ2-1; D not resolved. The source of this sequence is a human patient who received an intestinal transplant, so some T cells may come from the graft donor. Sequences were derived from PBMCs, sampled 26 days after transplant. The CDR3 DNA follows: TGCGCCAGCAGCGACGAGGCTTCGAGCTCCTACAATGAGCAGTTCTTC. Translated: CASSDEASSSYNEQFF.